This entry lists 14 T cell receptor beta chains sequenced from one sample in a study of OX40 agonist ivuxolimab in advanced cancers. Method: immunoSEQ multiplex PCR; TCRdb's copy keeps in-frame clones and lacks some. The repertoire holds tens of thousands of clones, with about four fifths as singletons. The specimen was CD4+ or CD8+ T cells sorted from blood, collected in a trial of the OX40 agonist ivuxolimab. These TCRs come from an adult with an advanced solid tumor such as melanoma, head and neck, liver or kidney cancer.

The genes are TRBV27 and TRBJ2-1; 7 bases fit TRBD1. Germline values: CDR1 MNHEY, CDR2 SMNVEV (reference sequence). CDR3 length equals 16 residues. With V trimmed by 6 bases and J by 6 bases, 14 bases remained unmatched. CDR3 nucleotide sequence: TGTGCCAGCAGCGATACAACAGGGGTCTCCGGCAATGAGCAGTTCTTC. Residues: CASSDTTGVSGNEQFF.

This clone has just a few counts. J is TRBJ1-2 and V is TRBV2; a possible D gene is TRBD1 (5 bases). Trimming took off 3 bases at V and 8 bases at J, with 10 bases between the two ends. The CDR3 has 12 amino acids. Germline CDR1 SNHLY, CDR2 FYNNEI. This chain's CDR3 is CASSEGGVGYTF. The CDR3 nucleotides are TGTGCCAGCAGTGAGGGGGGGGTCGGCTACACCTTC. The whole variable domain, filled in from reference TRBV2 and TRBJ1-2, reads EPEVTQTPSHQVTQMGQEVILRCVPISNHLYFYWYRQILGQKVEFLVSFYNNEISEKSEIFDDQFSVERPDGSNFTLKIRSTKLEDSAMYFCASSEGGVGYTFGSGTRLTVV.

The V call is TRBV30, the J call TRBJ1-1, with D unclear. The CDR3 has 14 amino acids. Germline assignment: CDR1 GTSNPN and CDR2 SVGIG (reference sequence). Trimming removed 0 bases from V and 5 bases from J, with 13 bases in between. The CDR3 sequence is CAWSVVKVGTEAFF. Here the CDR3 DNA reads TGTGCCTGGAGTGTAGTGAAGGTCGGAACTGAAGCTTTCTTT.

As DNA, the CDR3 is TGCGCCAGCAGCCCCCATTTATTGTTCGGGGAGCAGTACGTC. Amino acids: CASSPHLLFGEQYV. The chain recombines TRBV4-1 with TRBJ2-7; D remains unclear. Germline assignment: CDR1 MGHRA and CDR2 YSYEKL. V shed 4 bases and J shed 7 bases, with 17 bases lying between them. The CDR3 covers 14 residues.

V gene TRBV28 combines with J gene TRBJ1-1, with TRBD1 matching over 7 bases. CDR1 and CDR2 from the germline V gene are MDHEN and SYDVKM. The CDR3 has 14 amino acids. The J segment lost 7 bases and the V segment lost 2 bases, leaving 7 bases of the junction unmatched. The CDR3, as DNA: TGTGCCAGCAGTTTAGCTCGAACAGGGGTTGAAGCTTTCTTT. It is translated as CASSLARTGVEAFF.

The chain links TRBV15 to TRBJ2-4, with D possibly called TRBD1 or TRBD2 (7 bases each). V shed 3 bases and J shed 6 bases, with 15 bases lying between them. The germline gives CDR1 LNHNV, CDR2 YYDKDF (reference sequence). The CDR3 contains 15 residues. CDR3 amino acids: CATSSERDSLNIQYF. CDR3 nucleotide sequence: TGTGCCACCAGCAGCGAGCGGGACAGCCTAAACATTCAGTACTTC.

This clone came up once. This rearrangement joins TRBV5-4 to TRBJ2-4; no clear D gene. V lost 2 bases, J lost 8 bases, and 8 bases lay in between. Germline CDR1 reads SGHNT; CDR2 reads YYREEE (reference sequence). The CDR3 spans 12 residues. CDR3 bases: TGTGCCAGCAGCTTAAATTCCGACATTCAGTACTTC. The encoded protein is CASSLNSDIQYF.

The chain uses TRBV28 and TRBJ2-5, with 8 bases identical to TRBD1. CDR1 MDHEN and CDR2 SYDVKM come from the germline V gene. The CDR3 covers 15 residues. Unmatched junction bases numbered 12, after V lost 7 bases and J lost 5 bases. CDR3 protein: CASTSMDRVGETQYF. CDR3 nucleotide sequence: TGTGCCAGCACCTCAATGGACAGGGTCGGGGAGACCCAGTACTTC.

V and J are TRBV7-9 and TRBJ1-1; D might be TRBD1 (6 bases). The V and J ends lost 5 bases and 4 bases respectively, with 17 bases between them. CDR3 length equals 15 residues. CDR1 is SEHNR and CDR2 is FQNEAQ in the germline V gene (reference sequence). The CDR3 is CASSLLQGIGTEAFF. The CDR3 region has the DNA TGTGCCAGCAGCCTCCTACAGGGAATCGGCACTGAAGCTTTCTTT.

The V gene is TRBV19, the J gene TRBJ2-5; D possibly corresponds to TRBD1 (6 bases). The CDR3 runs to 12 residues. Trimming took off 9 bases at V and 4 bases at J, with 12 bases between the two ends. The V gene's germline CDR1 is LNHDA and CDR2 SQIVND (reference sequence). CDR3 protein: CASPRGLETQYF. Written as DNA, the CDR3 is TGTGCCAGCCCCAGGGGTCTAGAGACCCAGTACTTC.

This sequence joins TRBV27 and TRBJ1-5; no clear D. The CDR3 runs to 14 residues. Trimming took 3 bases from V and 1 from J, leaving 7 bases between them. The germline gives CDR1 MNHEY, CDR2 SMNVEV (reference sequence). Here the CDR3 DNA reads TGTGCCAGCAGTTTTTTAGGCAGCAATCAGCCCCAGCATTTT. Its translation is CASSFLGSNQPQHF.

The V gene is TRBV9, the J gene TRBJ2-2; tentatively, D is TRBD2 (6 bases). The CDR3 spans 14 residues. V shed 2 bases and J shed 10 bases, with 15 bases lying between them. Germline CDR1 is SGDLS and CDR2 is YYNGEE. The CDR3: CASSVAGLVEELFF. The CDR3 DNA sequence: TGTGCCAGCAGCGTTGCGGGGTTAGTCGAGGAGCTGTTTTTT.

The V gene is TRBV6-1, the J gene TRBJ2-5; 8 positions agree with TRBD1. Germline-derived CDR1 and CDR2 are MNHNS and SASEGT. Trimming took 4 bases from V and 3 from J; bases not matched to a gene: 4. This CDR3 region has 14 residues. The CDR3 spells CASSGLQGEETQYF. DNA of the CDR3: TGTGCCAGCAGTGGCCTACAGGGGGAAGAGACCCAGTACTTC.

This chain links TRBV27 with TRBJ1-6, with TRBD1 identical over 8 bases. J gave up 7 bases and V 5 bases, and 7 bases lay outside the gene matches. CDR3 length equals 15 residues. Germline values: CDR1 MNHEY, CDR2 SMNVEV (reference sequence). The CDR3 loop reads CASSPGQGSNSPLHF. The CDR3 coding sequence is TGTGCCAGCAGTCCAGGACAGGGTTCCAATTCACCCCTCCACTTT.